These 20 T cell receptor beta chains were all obtained from the same sample, sequenced in a study of T cells after yellow fever vaccination. Each CDR3 protein gets one entry after TCRdb re-called the 5' RACE reads with MiXCR. The sample holds around 320,000 distinct CDR3 sequences; 3.5% to 4.5% are singletons and the top ten take roughly a fifth. Here the sequenced sample was PBMCs, taken 15 days after the yellow fever booster vaccination. Every receptor here comes from a man between 18 and 29 years old who received the YFV17D yellow fever vaccine.

This clonotype was observed a handful of times. The junction differs from germline at one of its ends, possibly a read error. Here the CDR3 reads CASSLAKVGDNEQFF. CDR3 DNA: TGTGCCAGCAGCCTAGCGAAGGTCGGGGACAATGAGCAGTTCTTC. The rearrangement links TRBV7-6 to TRBJ2-1, with a tentative D call TRBD2 (6 bases). CDR1 SGHVS and CDR2 FNYEAQ come from the germline V gene. CDR3 length: 15 residues.

This clonotype was seen a handful of times. The chain is built from TRBV24-1 and TRBJ2-7; 7 bases are a match to TRBD1. Germline V gene sequence: CDR1 KGHDR, CDR2 SFDVKD. The CDR3 spans 15 residues. The J segment lost 2 bases and the V segment lost 10 bases, leaving 13 bases of the junction unmatched. CDR3 protein: CATVNRDSLTYEQYV. CDR3 bases: TGTGCCACAGTAAACCGGGACAGTCTGACCTACGAGCAGTACGTC.

This clonotype was picked up many times. This chain uses TRBV10-3 with TRBJ2-5; 8 nucleotides match TRBD1. CDR1 and CDR2 from the germline V gene are ENHRY and SYGVKD. This CDR3 is built from 13 residues. J lost 5 bases, V lost 2 bases, and 1 base had no gene match. In nucleotides, the CDR3 is TGTGCCATCAGTGAGACAGGGGGGGAGACCCAGTACTTC. Translating gives CAISETGGETQYF.

The chain combines TRBV7-9 with TRBJ2-2; tentatively, D is TRBD1 (6 bases). Trimming stripped 5 bases from V and 4 bases from J, with 14 bases between. CDR1 is SEHNR, CDR2 FQNEAQ, per germline (reference sequence). This CDR3 comprises 15 residues. The CDR3 is CASSATGKVTGELFF. The DNA of the CDR3 is TGTGCCAGCAGCGCTACAGGGAAAGTCACCGGGGAGCTGTTTTTT. Looking up the rest from reference TRBV7-9 and TRBJ2-2 gives the full variable domain: DTGVSQNPRHKITKRGQNVTFRCDPISEHNRLYWYRQTLGQGPEFLTYFQNEAQLEKSRLLSDRFSAERPKGSFSTLEIQRTEQGDSAMYLCASSATGKVTGELFFGEGSRLTVL.

This clonotype was seen only a few times. This rearrangement joins TRBV5-1 to TRBJ2-2; possibly TRBD1 or TRBD2 for D (5 bases each). The V end was cut by 2 bases, the J end by 4 bases, with 12 bases between. CDR1 and CDR2 from the germline V gene are SGHRS and YFSETQ. There are 15 residues in the CDR3. The CDR3 DNA follows: TGCGCCAGCAGCTTTACGGGGCCAGCCACCGGGGAGCTGTTTTTT. Encoded protein: CASSFTGPATGELFF.

This clonotype occurred many times. The chain uses TRBV12-3 or TRBV12-4 and TRBJ1-5; TRBD1 matches 8 bases. This CDR3 contains 13 residues. J gave up 6 bases and V 6 bases, and 4 bases lay outside the gene matches. CDR3 nucleotide sequence: TGTGCCAGCAGGGGACAGGTTATTCAGCCCCAGCATTTT. It yields the protein CASRGQVIQPQHF.

To note about this clonotype: A read error may produce the germline difference seen at one junction end. V is TRBV12-3 or TRBV12-4 and J is TRBJ2-1; 10 bases fit TRBD2. The CDR3 sequence is 14 residues long. In nucleotides, the CDR3 is TGTTCCAGCTGTAGCGGGGGGCCGGTGGATGAGCAGTTCTTC. This codes for CSSCSGGPVDEQFF.

In its sample, this clonotype was seen many times. The chain has TRBV21-1 and TRBJ2-7; the DNA was not used to check the table's D call, TRBD1. TRBV21-1 is annotated as a pseudogene. There are 15 residues in the CDR3. The DNA of the CDR3 is TGTGCCAGCAGCACGACAGGGGGCGACTCCTACGAGCAGTACGTC. It translates to CASSTTGGDSYEQYV.

The chain couples TRBV11-2 to TRBJ2-7, with D tentatively TRBD1 or TRBD2 (6 bases each). Germline V gene lookup returns CDR1 SGHAT and CDR2 FQNNGV. CDR3 length: 14 amino acids. The V gene lost 2 bases and the J gene lost 4 bases, with 12 bases spanning the gap. The CDR3 spells CASSLRGAGYEQYF. Written as DNA, the CDR3 is TGTGCCAGCAGCTTAAGGGGGGCCGGGTACGAGCAGTACTTC.

The V call is TRBV5-6, the J call TRBJ1-1; D possibly corresponds to TRBD1 (5 bases). V lost 6 bases to trimming and J lost 6 bases, with 18 bases between them. The germline V gene encodes CDR1 SGHDT and CDR2 YYEEEE. The CDR3 is 14 amino acids. The CDR3 loop is CASTPRARYPEAFF. As DNA, the CDR3 is TGTGCCAGCACACCCAGGGCCCGTTATCCTGAAGCTTTCTTT.

This clonotype was seen at least ten times. The DNA of the CDR3 is TGCGCCAGCAGTGAGTCGGGACAGGGAGGCGAGCAGTACTTC. Translated, it gives CASSESGQGGEQYF. The gene calls are TRBV10-1 and TRBJ2-7, with 9 bases identical to TRBD1. The CDR3 extends over 14 amino acids. The V segment lost 0 bases and the J segment 6 bases; nucleotides outside the gene matches: 3. CDR1 and CDR2 (germline): WNHNN, SYGVQD (reference sequence).

V is TRBV6-5 and J is TRBJ1-2; perhaps TRBD1 as D (6 bases). The CDR3 consists of 16 residues. Germline V CDR1 and CDR2: MNHEY, SVGAGI. Trimming pared 0 bases from V and 5 bases from J, leaving 16 bases between. CDR3 in amino acids: CASSYSRTGTVYGYTF. CDR3 in DNA: TGTGCCAGCAGTTACTCGAGAACAGGGACCGTTTATGGCTACACCTTC.

There are a few counts of this clonotype. The chain recombines TRBV4-2 with TRBJ1-2; D unclear. Germline V CDR1 and CDR2: LGHNA, YNFKEQ. V was clipped by 0 bases and J by 4 bases, with 6 bases between them. The CDR3 consists of 13 residues. The CDR3 DNA sequence: TGTGCCAGCAGCCAAGAAGTCGTCTATGGCTACACCTTC. Its translation: CASSQEVVYGYTF.

The chain joins TRBV20-1 to TRBJ1-5; 7 nucleotides match TRBD1. CDR3 length: 14 amino acids. J lost 0 bases, V lost 3 bases, and 2 bases had no gene match. Per germline, CDR1 DFQATT and CDR2 SNEGSKA (reference sequence). Here the CDR3 DNA reads TGCAGTGCTAGTAGACAGGGTAGCAATCAGCCCCAGCATTTT. Its translation is CSASRQGSNQPQHF.

This clonotype was detected many times. The genes are TRBV7-9 and TRBJ2-7; no clear D gene. The length of the CDR3 is 14 residues. Trimming cost V 1 base and J 4 bases, with 11 bases left between them. CDR1 SEHNR and CDR2 FQNEAQ come from the germline V gene (reference sequence). The CDR3 region has the DNA TGTGCCAGCAGCTTAGAAGATCCGATGTACGAGCAGTACTTC. Translated: CASSLEDPMYEQYF.

This clonotype has ten or more counts. The chain joins TRBV7-9 to TRBJ2-7; 7 bases are a match to TRBD1. V dropped 1 base and J dropped 7; count of bases not matched to a gene: 13. Germline V gives CDR1 SEHNR, CDR2 FQNEAQ (reference sequence). The CDR3 contains 16 residues. The CDR3 is CASSLGFGTALAEQYV. The CDR3 nucleotides are TGTGCCAGCAGCTTAGGTTTCGGGACAGCCCTCGCAGAGCAGTACGTC.

The CDR3 nucleotides read TGTGCCAGCAGCCGCTCGACCCTAGACATTCAGTACTTC. Translated, it gives CASSRSTLDIQYF. The V gene is TRBV3-1, the J gene TRBJ2-4; no reliable D call. From germline, CDR1 is LGHDT and CDR2 YNNKEL (reference sequence). The CDR3 contains 13 residues. Deletions cut 4 bases from V and 8 bases from J, with 12 bases between.

This clonotype was seen only a few times. V and J are TRBV6-6 and TRBJ2-7; possibly TRBD1 or TRBD2 for D (5 bases each). Trimming took off 6 bases at V and 6 bases at J, with 15 bases between the two ends. Germline V gene data show CDR1 as MNHNY and CDR2 as SVGAGI (reference sequence). The CDR3 totals 13 residues. The CDR3 DNA sequence: TGTGCCAGCAGCCCCCCCGGGGCCGGCGAGCAGTACGTC. Translation gives CASSPPGAGEQYV.

This clonotype was recorded many times. The V and J genes are TRBV6-5 and TRBJ2-2; a possible D gene is TRBD1 (5 bases). The CDR3 consists of 18 residues. Germline-derived CDR1 and CDR2 are MNHEY and SVGAGI. Trimming shortened V by 6 bases and J by 6 bases, and 26 bases separated the two germline ends. CDR3 sequence: CASRPYRTTTKRPGELFF. The CDR3 nucleotides read TGTGCCAGCAGGCCTTATAGGACAACCACAAAAAGGCCCGGGGAGCTGTTTTTT.

This clonotype was recorded at least ten times. This sequence joins TRBV10-2 and TRBJ2-1; the D gene is possibly TRBD2 (7 bases). The V gene's germline CDR1 is WSHSY and CDR2 SAAADI. The CDR3 is 15 residues long. The V end was cut by 8 bases, the J end by 0 bases, with 14 bases between. The CDR3 DNA follows: TGCGCCAGCGCCTGGGGGGGGGCCTCCTACAATGAGCAGTTCTTC. Its translation: CASAWGGASYNEQFF.